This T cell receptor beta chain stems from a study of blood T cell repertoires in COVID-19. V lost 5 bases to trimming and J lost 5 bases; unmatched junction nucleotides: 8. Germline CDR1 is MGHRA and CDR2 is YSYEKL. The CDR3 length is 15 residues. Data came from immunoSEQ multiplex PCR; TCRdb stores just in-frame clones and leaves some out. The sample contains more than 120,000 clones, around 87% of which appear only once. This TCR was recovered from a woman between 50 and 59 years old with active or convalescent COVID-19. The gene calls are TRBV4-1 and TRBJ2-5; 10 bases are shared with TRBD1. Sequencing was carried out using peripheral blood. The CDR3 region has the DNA TGCGCCAGCAGCGACCGGGACAGGGGACGGGAGACCCAGTACTTC. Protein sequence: CASSDRDRGRETQYF.